A single T cell receptor beta chain is shown here with its context. Repertoires were generated with immunoSEQ multiplex PCR, while TCRdb's copy carries only in-frame clones and drops some. The table has a few hundred thousand clones, around 90% seen once. This record comes from a study of blood T cell repertoires in COVID-19. The sequenced sample was peripheral blood. The clonotype comes from a woman aged 25 to 39 with acute or convalescent COVID-19.

The CDR3 is CAISDGRGSRGYTF. The CDR3 DNA reads as TGTGCCATCAGTGACGGCAGGGGATCTCGTGGCTACACCTTC. This chain joins TRBV10-3 and TRBJ1-2; tentative D call: TRBD1 (6 bases). Per germline, CDR1 ENHRY and CDR2 SYGVKD. This CDR3 spans 14 amino acids. Trimming pared 3 bases from V and 7 bases from J, leaving 15 bases between.